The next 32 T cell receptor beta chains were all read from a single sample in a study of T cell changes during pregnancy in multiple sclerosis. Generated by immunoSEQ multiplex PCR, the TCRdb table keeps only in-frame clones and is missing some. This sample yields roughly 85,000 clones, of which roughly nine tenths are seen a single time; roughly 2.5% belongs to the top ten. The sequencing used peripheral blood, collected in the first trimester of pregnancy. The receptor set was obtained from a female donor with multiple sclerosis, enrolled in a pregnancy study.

CDR3 nucleotide sequence: TGTGCCAGCAGCTCCGACATGAACACTGAAGCTTTCTTT. Its translation: CASSSDMNTEAFF. The chain couples TRBV5-4 to TRBJ1-1, with D hard to call. Trimming cost V 3 bases and J 0 bases, with 6 bases left between them. The germline V gene encodes CDR1 SGHNT and CDR2 YYREEE (reference sequence). This CDR3 comprises 13 residues.

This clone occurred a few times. CDR3 nucleotides: TGTGCCAGTAGTATAGACAGGGACAGTTCCCAGCATTTT. Encoded protein: CASSIDRDSSQHF. The chain has TRBV19 and TRBJ1-5, with TRBD1 identical over 7 bases. The CDR3 consists of 13 residues. The germline gives CDR1 LNHDA, CDR2 SQIVND (reference sequence). With V trimmed by 0 bases and J by 11 bases, 4 bases remained unmatched. Full variable domain (outside the CDR3, taken from reference TRBV19 and TRBJ1-5): DGGITQSPKYLFRKEGQNVTLSCEQNLNHDAMYWYRQDPGQGLRLIYYSQIVNDFQKGDIAEGYSVSREKKESFPLTVTSAQKNPTAFYLCASSIDRDSSQHFGDGTRLSIL.

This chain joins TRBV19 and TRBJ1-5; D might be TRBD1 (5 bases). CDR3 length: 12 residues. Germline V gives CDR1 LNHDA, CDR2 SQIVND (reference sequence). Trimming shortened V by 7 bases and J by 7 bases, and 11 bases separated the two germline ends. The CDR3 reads CASTVGQQPQHF. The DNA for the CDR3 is TGTGCCAGTACGGTTGGACAACAGCCCCAGCATTTT.

In nucleotides, the CDR3 is TGCGCCAGCCGCCTCGGGGGACTCCTGCCCACAGATACGCAGTATTTT. As protein: CASRLGGLLPTDTQYF. This chain links TRBV5-1 with TRBJ2-3, with D possibly being TRBD2 (6 bases). The ends were cut back, 7 bases at V and 2 bases at J, with 20 bases in the middle. Germline CDR1 reads SGHRS; CDR2 reads YFSETQ. CDR3 length: 16 amino acids.

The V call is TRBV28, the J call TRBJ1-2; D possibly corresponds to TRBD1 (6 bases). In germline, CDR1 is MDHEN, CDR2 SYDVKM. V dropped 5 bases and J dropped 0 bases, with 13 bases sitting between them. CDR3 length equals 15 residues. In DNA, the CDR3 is TGTGCCAGCAGTGACCGGGACAAAGCTAACTATGGCTACACCTTC. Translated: CASSDRDKANYGYTF.

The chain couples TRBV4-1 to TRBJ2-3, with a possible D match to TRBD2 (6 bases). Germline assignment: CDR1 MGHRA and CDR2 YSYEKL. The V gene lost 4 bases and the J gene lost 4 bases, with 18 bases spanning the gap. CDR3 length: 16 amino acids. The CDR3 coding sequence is TGCGCCAGCAGCCTTACGGGACTCCCGATCGCAGATACGCAGTATTTT. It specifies CASSLTGLPIADTQYF.

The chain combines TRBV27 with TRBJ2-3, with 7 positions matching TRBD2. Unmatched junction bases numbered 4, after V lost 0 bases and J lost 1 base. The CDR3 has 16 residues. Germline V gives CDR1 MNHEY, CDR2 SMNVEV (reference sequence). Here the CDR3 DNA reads TGTGCCAGCAGTTTATCACGGGGGAGGGGCACAGATACGCAGTATTTT. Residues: CASSLSRGRGTDTQYF.

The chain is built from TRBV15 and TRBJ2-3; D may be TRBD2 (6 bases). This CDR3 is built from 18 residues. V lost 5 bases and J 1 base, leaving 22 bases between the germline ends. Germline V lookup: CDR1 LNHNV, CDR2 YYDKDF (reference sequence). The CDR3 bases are TGTGCCACCAGCGGAACGGGGGTATTGTTTTGGGGCACAGATACGCAGTATTTT. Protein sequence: CATSGTGVLFWGTDTQYF.

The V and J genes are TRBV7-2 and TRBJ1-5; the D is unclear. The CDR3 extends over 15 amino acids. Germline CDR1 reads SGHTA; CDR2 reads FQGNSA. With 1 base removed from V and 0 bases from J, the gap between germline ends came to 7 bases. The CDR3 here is CASSLVGGSNQPQHF. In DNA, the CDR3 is TGTGCCAGCAGCTTAGTTGGCGGTAGCAATCAGCCCCAGCATTTT.

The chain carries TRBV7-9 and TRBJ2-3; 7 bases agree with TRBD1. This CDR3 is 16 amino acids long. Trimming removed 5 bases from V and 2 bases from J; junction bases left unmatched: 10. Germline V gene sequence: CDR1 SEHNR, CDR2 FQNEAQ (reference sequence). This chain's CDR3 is CASSPLQGPDTDTQYF. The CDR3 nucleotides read TGTGCCAGCAGCCCATTACAGGGGCCCGACACAGATACGCAGTATTTT.

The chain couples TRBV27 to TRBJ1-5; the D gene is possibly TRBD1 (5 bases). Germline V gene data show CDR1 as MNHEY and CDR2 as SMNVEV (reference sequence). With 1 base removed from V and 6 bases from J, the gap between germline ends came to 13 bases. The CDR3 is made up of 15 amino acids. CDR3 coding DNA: TGTGCCAGCAGTTTATTGGCTCACCAGGGTCAGCCCCAGCATTTT. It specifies CASSLLAHQGQPQHF.

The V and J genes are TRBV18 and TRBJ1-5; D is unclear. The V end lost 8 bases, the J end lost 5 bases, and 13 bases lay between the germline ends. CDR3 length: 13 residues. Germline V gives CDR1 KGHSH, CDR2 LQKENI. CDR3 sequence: CASTDSNDQPQHF. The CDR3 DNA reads TGTGCCAGCACCGACTCCAATGATCAGCCCCAGCATTTT. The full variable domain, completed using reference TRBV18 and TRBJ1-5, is NAGVMQNPRHLVRRRGQEARLRCSPMKGHSHVYWYRQLPEEGLKFMVYLQKENIIDESGMPKERFSAEFPKEGPSILRIQQVVRGDSAAYFCASTDSNDQPQHFGDGTRLSIL.

The CDR3 protein is CARGGEFGTEAFF. CDR3 nucleotides: TGTGCCCGGGGAGGGGAATTCGGCACTGAAGCTTTCTTT. V usage is TRBV30 and J usage is TRBJ1-1; D is possibly TRBD1 (5 bases). V was pared by 8 bases and J by 4 bases, with 17 bases between. The germline V gene encodes CDR1 GTSNPN and CDR2 SVGIG (reference sequence). This CDR3 spans 13 amino acids.

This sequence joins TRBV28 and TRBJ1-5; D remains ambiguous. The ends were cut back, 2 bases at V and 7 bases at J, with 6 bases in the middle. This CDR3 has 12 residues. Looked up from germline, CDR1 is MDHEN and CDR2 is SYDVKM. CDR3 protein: CASSLAVQPQHF. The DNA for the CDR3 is TGTGCCAGCAGTTTAGCAGTGCAGCCCCAGCATTTT.

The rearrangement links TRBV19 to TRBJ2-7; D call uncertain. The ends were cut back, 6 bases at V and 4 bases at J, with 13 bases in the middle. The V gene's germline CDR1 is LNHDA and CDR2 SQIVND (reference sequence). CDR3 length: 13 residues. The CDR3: CASRQFGDYEQYF. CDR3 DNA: TGTGCCAGTAGACAATTCGGAGATTACGAGCAGTACTTC.

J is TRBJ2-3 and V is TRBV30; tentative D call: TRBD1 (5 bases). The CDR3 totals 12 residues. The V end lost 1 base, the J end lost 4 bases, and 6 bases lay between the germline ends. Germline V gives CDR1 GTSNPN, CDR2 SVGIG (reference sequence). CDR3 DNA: TGTGCCTGGAGTGCACAGGCAGATACGCAGTATTTT. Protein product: CAWSAQADTQYF. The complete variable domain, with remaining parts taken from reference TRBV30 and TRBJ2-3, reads SQTIHQWPATLVQPVGSPLSLECTVEGTSNPNLYWYRQAAGRGLQLLFYSVGIGQISSEVPQNLSASRPQDRQFILSSKKLLLSDSGFYLCAWSAQADTQYFGPGTRLTVL.

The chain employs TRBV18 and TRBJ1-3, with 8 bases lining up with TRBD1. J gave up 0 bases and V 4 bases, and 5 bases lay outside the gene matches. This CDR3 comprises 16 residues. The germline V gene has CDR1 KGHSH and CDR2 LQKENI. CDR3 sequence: CASSQGQARSGNTIYF. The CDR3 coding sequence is TGTGCCAGCTCACAGGGACAGGCCCGCTCTGGAAACACCATATATTTT.

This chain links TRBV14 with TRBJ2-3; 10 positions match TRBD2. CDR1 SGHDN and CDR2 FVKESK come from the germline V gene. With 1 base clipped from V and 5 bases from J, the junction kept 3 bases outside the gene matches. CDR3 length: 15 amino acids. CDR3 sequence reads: CASSQVAGGGDTQYF. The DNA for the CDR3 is TGTGCCAGCAGCCAAGTAGCGGGGGGTGGAGATACGCAGTATTTT.

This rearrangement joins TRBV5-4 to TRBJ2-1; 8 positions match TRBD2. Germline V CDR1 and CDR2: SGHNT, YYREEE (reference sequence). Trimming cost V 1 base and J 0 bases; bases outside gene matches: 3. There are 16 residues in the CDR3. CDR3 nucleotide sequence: TGTGCCAGCAGCTTGATACTAGCGGACTCCTACAATGAGCAGTTCTTC. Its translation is CASSLILADSYNEQFF.

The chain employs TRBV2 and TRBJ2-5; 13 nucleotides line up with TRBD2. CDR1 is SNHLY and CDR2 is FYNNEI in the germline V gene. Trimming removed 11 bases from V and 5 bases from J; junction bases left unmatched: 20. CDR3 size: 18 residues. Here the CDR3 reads CARGAGTSGKGDYETQYF. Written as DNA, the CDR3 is TGTGCCCGGGGGGCCGGGACTAGCGGGAAGGGTGATTACGAGACCCAGTACTTC.

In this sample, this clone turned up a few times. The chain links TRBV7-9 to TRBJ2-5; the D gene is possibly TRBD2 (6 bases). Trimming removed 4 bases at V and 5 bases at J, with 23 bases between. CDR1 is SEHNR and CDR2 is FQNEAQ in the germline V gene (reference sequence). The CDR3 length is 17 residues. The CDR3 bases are TGTGCCAGCAGCTCAACCGAGGCGGGGAGTGAGGGGGAGACCCAGTACTTC. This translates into CASSSTEAGSEGETQYF.

The CDR3 spells CASSLRPSGRTSTDTQYF. In nucleotides, the CDR3 is TGTGCCAGCAGCTTAAGGCCTAGCGGGAGGACTAGCACAGATACGCAGTATTTT. The V call is TRBV7-8, the J call TRBJ2-3; TRBD2 aligns across 11 bases. This CDR3 has 18 residues. V was clipped by 2 bases and J by 0 bases; unmatched bases: 7. Germline CDR1 is SGHVS and CDR2 is FQNEAQ.

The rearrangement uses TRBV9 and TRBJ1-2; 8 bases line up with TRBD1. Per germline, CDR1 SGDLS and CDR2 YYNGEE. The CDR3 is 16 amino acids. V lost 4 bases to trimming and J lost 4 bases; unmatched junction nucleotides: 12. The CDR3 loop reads CASSTSGTGRTYGYTF. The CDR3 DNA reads TGTGCCAGCAGCACGAGTGGGACAGGTCGAACCTATGGCTACACCTTC.

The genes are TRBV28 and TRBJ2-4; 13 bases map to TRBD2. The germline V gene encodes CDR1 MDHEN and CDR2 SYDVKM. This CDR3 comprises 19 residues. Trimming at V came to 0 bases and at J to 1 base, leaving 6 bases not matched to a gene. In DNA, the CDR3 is TGTGCCAGCAGTTTATGGGGGACTAGCGGGAAAGGGGCCAAAAACATTCAGTACTTC. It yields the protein CASSLWGTSGKGAKNIQYF.

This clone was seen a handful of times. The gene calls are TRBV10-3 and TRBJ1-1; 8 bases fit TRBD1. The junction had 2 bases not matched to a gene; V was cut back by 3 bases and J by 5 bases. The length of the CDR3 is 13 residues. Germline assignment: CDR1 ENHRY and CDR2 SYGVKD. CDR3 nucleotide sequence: TGTGCCATCAGTGACCGGACAGGGACTGAAGCTTTCTTT. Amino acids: CAISDRTGTEAFF.

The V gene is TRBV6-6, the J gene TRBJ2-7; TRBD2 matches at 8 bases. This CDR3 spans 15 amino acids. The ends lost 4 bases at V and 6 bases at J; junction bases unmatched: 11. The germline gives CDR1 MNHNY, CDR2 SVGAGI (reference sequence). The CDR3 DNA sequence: TGTGCCAGCAGTTCGGGGGGGAAGGCCGAGGCCGAGCAGTACTTC. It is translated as CASSSGGKAEAEQYF.

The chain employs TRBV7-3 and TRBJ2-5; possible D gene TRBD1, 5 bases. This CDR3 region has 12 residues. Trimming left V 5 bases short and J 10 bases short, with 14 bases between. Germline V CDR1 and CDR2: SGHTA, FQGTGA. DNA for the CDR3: TGTGCCAGCAGCGCCGTAAGGGGTAACCAGTACTTC. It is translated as CASSAVRGNQYF.

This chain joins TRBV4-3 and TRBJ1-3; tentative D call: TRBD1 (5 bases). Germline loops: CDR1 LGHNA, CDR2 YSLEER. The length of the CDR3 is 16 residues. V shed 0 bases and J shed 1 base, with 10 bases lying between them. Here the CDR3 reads CASSQERGYSGNTIYF. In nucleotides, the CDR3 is TGCGCCAGCAGCCAAGAACGGGGGTATTCTGGAAACACCATATATTTT.

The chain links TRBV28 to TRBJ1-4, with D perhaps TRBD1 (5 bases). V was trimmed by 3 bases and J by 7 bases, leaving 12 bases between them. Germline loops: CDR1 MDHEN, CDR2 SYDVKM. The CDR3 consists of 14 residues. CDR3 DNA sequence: TGTGCCAGCAGTTTGGCAGGGTGGAGTGAAAAACTGTTTTTT. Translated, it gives CASSLAGWSEKLFF.

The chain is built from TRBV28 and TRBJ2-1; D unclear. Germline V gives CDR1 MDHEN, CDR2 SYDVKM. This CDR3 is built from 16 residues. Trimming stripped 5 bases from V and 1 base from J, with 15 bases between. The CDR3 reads CASSPTGLGSYNEQFF. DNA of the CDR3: TGTGCCAGCAGTCCCACCGGGTTAGGATCCTACAATGAGCAGTTCTTC. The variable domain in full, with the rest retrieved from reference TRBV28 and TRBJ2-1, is DVKVTQSSRYLVKRTGEKVFLECVQDMDHENMFWYRQDPGLGLRLIYFSYDVKMKEKGDIPEGYSVSREKKERFSLILESASTNQTSMYLCASSPTGLGSYNEQFFGPGTRLTVL.

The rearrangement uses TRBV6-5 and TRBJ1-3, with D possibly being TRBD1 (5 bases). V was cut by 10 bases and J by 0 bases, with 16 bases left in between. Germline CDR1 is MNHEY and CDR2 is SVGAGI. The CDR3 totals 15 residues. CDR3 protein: CATTRAGNSGNTIYF. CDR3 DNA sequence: TGTGCCACCACCCGGGCAGGGAACTCTGGAAACACCATATATTTT.

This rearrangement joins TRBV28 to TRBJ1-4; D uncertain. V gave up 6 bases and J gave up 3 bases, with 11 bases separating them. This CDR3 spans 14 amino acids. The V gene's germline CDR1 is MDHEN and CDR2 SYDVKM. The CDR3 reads CASSPVRANEKLFF. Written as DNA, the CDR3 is TGTGCCAGCAGCCCCGTAAGAGCTAATGAAAAACTGTTTTTT.